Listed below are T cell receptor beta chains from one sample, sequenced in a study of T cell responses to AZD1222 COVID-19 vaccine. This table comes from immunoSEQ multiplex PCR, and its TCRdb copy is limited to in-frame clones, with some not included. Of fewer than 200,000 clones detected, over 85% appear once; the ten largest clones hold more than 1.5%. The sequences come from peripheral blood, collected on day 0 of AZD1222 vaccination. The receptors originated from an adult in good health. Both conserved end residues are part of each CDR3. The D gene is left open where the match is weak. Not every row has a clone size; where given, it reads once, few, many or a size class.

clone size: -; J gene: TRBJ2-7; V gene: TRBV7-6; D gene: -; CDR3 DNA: TGTGCCAGCAGCGAACGGGGGCCCGACCGCGAGCAGTACTTC; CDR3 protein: CASSERGPDREQYF
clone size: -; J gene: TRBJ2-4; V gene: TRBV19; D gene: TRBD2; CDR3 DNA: TGTGCCAGTAGTGCAGTTAGCGGGGCCAAAAACATTCAGTACTTC; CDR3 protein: CASSAVSGAKNIQYF
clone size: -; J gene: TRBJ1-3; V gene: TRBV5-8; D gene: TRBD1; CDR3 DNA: TGTGCCAGCAGCGTGACAGGGTTCTCTGGAAACACCATATATTTT; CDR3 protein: CASSVTGFSGNTIYF
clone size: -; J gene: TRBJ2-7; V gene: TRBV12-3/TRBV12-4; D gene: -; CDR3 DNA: TGTGCCAGCAGTTTCGGGACGGATTACGAGCAGTACTTC; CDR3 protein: CASSFGTDYEQYF
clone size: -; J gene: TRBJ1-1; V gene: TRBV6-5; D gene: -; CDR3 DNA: TGTGCCAGCACCCCGCTCAGGGTCACTGAAGCTTTCTTT; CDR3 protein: CASTPLRVTEAFF
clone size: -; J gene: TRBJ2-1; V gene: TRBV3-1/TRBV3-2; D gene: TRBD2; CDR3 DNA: TGTGCCAGCAGCCCTATAGCGGGGGCTACCTACAATGAGCAGTTCTTC; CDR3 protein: CASSPIAGATYNEQFF
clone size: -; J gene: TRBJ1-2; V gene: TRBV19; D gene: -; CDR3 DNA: TGTGCCAGCAGACGGGGGAAGCGGGCTATCGGCTACACCTTC; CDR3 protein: CASRRGKRAIGYTF
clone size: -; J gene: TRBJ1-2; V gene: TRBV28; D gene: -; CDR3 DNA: TGTGCCAGCAGTTTAGACTATGGCTACACCTTC; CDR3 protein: CASSLDYGYTF
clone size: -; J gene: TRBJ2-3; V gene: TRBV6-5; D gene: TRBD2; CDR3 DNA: TGTGCCAGCACCAAGCGGGGGAGGAGCACAGATACGCAGTATTTT; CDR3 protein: CASTKRGRSTDTQYF
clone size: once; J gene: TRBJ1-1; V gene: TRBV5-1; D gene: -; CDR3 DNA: TGCGCCAGCAGCTTGGCCGGGAACACTGAAGCTTTCTTT; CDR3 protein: CASSLAGNTEAFF
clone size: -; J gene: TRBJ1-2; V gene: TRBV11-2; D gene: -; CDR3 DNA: TGTGCCAGCAGTCTATCGCAGGCCAGGGGTAACTATGGCTACACCTTC; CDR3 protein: CASSLSQARGNYGYTF
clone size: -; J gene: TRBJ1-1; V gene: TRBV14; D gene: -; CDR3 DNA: TGTGCCAGCAGCCAAGATCAGGGGACCACTGAAGCTTTCTTT; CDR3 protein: CASSQDQGTTEAFF
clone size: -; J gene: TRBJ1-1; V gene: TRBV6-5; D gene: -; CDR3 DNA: TGTGCCAGCAGTTACTCGGTCGGAGCGGGGAACCCCGAAGCTTTCTTT; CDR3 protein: CASSYSVGAGNPEAFF
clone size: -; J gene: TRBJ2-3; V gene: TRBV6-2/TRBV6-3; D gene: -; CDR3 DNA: TGTGCCAGCAGTTACGCGCGGGTACGCACAGATACGCAGTATTTT; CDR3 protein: CASSYARVRTDTQYF
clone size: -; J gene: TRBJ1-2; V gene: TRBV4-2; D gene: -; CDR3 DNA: TGTGCCAGCAGCCAAGTCGACCTTAAGGGTGGCTACACCTTC; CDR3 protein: CASSQVDLKGGYTF
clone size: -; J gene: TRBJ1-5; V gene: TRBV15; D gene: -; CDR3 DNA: TGTGCCACCAGCAGACAGACTTACAATCAGCCCCAGCATTTT; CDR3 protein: CATSRQTYNQPQHF
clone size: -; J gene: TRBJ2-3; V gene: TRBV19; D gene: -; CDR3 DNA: TGTGCCAGTAGTTTCCGGGCCATCTACACAGATACGCAGTATTTT; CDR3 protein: CASSFRAIYTDTQYF
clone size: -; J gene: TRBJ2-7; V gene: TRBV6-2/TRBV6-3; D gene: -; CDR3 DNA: TGTGCCAGCAGTTACTCGGACAGTCGGAACGAGCAGTACTTC; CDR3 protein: CASSYSDSRNEQYF
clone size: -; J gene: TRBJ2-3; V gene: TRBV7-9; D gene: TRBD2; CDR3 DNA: TGTGCCAGCAGGAAGCGGGAGGGCACAGATACGCAGTATTTT; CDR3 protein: CASRKREGTDTQYF
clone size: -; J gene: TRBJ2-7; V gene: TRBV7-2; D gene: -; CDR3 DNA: TGTGCCAGCAGCCCCCACTACAAAAACTACGAGCAGTACTTC; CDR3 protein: CASSPHYKNYEQYF
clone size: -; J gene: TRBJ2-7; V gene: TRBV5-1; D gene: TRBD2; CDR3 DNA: TGCGCCAGCAGCTTGGCACCCACTAGCGGGTCCTCCTACGAGCAGTACTTC; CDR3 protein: CASSLAPTSGSSYEQYF
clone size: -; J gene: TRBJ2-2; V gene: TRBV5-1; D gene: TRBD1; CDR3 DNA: TGCGCCAGGAAAAACAGGGGGGAGGCCGGGGAGCTGTTTTTT; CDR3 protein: CARKNRGEAGELFF
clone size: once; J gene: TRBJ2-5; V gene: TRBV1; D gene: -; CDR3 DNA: TGCACCAGGACCCCTATTTGGGCCCAAGAGACCCAGTACTTC; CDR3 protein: CTRTPIWAQETQYF
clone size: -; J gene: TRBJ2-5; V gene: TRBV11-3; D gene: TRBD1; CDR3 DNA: TGTGCCAGCAGCTCAGGGGGCCGAGAGACCCAGTACTTC; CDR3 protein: CASSSGGRETQYF
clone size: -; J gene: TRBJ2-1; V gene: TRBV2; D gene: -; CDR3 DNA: TGTGCCAGCAGTGAGAGCGGGCTCCCGGGGAATGAGCAGTTCTTC; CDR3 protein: CASSESGLPGNEQFF
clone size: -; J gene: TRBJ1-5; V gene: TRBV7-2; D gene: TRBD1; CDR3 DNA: TGTGCCAGCAGCTTATACGGGGACAGGGCAACATATAGCAATCAGCCCCAGCATTTT; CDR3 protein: CASSLYGDRATYSNQPQHF
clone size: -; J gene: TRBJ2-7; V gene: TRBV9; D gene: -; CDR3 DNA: TGTGCCAGCAGCGTAGATCACTCCCACACCTACGAGCAGTACTTC; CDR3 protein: CASSVDHSHTYEQYF
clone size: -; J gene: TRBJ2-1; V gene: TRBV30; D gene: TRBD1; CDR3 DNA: TGTGCCTGGAGTGTAAGTGGCAGGGGGCTATCCCTGATAAATGAGCAGTTCTTC; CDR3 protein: CAWSVSGRGLSLINEQFF
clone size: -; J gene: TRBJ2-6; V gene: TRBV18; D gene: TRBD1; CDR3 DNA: TGTGCCAGCTCACCTGACAGGGGGACCTCTGGGGCCAACGTCCTGACTTTC; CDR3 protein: CASSPDRGTSGANVLTF
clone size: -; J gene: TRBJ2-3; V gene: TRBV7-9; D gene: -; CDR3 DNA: TGTGCCAGCAGCTTACCCTCAGGACAGAGCTCAGATACGCAGTATTTT; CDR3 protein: CASSLPSGQSSDTQYF
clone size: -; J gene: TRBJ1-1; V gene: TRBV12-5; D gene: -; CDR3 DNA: TGTGCTAGTGGCCTCGAACTGAACACTGAAGCTTTCTTT; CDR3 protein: CASGLELNTEAFF
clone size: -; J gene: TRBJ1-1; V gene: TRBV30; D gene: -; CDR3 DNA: TGTGCCTGGAGTGTAGGACCCCCTGAAGCTTTCTTT; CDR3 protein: CAWSVGPPEAFF
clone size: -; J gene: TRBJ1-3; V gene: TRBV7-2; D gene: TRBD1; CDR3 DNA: TGTGCCAGCAGCCAGCAGGGGGCTCACTCTGGAAACACCATATATTTT; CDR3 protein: CASSQQGAHSGNTIYF
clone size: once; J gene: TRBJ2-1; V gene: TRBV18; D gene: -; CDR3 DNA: TGTGCCAGCTCACCACGTAGACAGAGCCTCTCCTACAATGAGCAGTTCTTC; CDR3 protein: CASSPRRQSLSYNEQFF
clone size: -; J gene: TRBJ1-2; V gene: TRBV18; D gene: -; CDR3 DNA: TGTGCCAGCTCGCCGGACATGGACTATGGCTACACCTTC; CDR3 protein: CASSPDMDYGYTF
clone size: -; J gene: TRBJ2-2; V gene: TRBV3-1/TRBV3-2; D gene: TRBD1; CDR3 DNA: TGTGCCAGCAGCCAAGCGACAGGGAGTGGGACCGGGGAGCTGTTTTTT; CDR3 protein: CASSQATGSGTGELFF
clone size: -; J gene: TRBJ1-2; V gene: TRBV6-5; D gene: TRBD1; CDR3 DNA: TGTGCCAGCAGTTACGGGACAGGGGGCTCTGGCTACACCTTC; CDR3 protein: CASSYGTGGSGYTF
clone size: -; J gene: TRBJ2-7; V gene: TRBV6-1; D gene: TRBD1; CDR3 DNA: TGTGCCAGCAGTGAATGGGGACAGGGTTACGAGCAGTACTTC; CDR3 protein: CASSEWGQGYEQYF
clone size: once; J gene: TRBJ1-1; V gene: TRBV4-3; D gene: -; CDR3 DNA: TGCGCCAGCAGCCAAGAAACAGGCTTGAACACTGAAGCTTTCTTT; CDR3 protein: CASSQETGLNTEAFF
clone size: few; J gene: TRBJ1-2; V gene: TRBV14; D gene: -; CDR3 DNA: TGTGCCAGCAGCCAAGTATCGGATTACTATGGCTACACCTTC; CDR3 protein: CASSQVSDYYGYTF
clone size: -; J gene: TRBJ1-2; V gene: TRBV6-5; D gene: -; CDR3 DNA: TGTGCCAGCAGACGTCACAGGGAGTATGGCTACACCTTC; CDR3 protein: CASRRHREYGYTF
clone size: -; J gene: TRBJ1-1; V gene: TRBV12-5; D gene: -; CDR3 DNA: TGTGCTAGTGGTTTGGAAAACTCAGGGGAAGCTTTCTTT; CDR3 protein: CASGLENSGEAFF
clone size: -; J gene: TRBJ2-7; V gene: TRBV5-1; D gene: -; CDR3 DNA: TGCGCCAGCAGCCCGGGACTTACTAACTACGAGCAGTACTTC; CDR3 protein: CASSPGLTNYEQYF
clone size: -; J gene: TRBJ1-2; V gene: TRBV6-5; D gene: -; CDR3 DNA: TGTGCCAGCAGCCCGCGACTCGGGAACCGCTATGGCTACACCTTC; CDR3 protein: CASSPRLGNRYGYTF
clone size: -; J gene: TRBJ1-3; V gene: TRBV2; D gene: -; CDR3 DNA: TGTGCCAGCAACCCGGACTGGGGCAACACCATATATTTT; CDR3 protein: CASNPDWGNTIYF
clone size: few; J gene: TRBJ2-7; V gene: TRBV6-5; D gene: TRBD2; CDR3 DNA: TGTGCCAGCAGTTACGGGCGGGGGGCAGGGAAGCAGTACTTC; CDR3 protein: CASSYGRGAGKQYF